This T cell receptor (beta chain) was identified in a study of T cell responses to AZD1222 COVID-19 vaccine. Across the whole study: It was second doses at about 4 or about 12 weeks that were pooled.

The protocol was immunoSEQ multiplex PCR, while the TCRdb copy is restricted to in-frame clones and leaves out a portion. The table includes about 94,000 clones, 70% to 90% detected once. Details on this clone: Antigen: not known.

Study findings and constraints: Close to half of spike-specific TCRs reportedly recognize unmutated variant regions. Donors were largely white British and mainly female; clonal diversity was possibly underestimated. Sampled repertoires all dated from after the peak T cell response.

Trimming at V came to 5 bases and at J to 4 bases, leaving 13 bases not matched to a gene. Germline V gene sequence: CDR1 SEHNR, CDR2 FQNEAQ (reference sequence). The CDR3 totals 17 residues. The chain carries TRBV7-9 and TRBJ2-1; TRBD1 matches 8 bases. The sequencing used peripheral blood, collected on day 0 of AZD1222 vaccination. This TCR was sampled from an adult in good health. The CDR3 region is CASSKRQGMGSYNEQFF. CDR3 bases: TGTGCCAGCAGCAAAAGACAGGGGATGGGGTCTTACAATGAGCAGTTCTTC.